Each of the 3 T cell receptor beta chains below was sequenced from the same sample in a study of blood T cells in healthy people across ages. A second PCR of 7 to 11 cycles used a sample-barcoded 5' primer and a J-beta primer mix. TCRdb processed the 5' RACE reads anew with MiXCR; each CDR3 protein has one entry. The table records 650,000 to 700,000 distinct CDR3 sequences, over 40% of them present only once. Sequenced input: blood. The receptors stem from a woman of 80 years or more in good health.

DNA of the CDR3: TGTGCCAGCAGTTTCACTGACGAGCAGTACTTC. Residues: CASSFTDEQYF. V usage is TRBV12-3 or TRBV12-4 and J usage is TRBJ2-7; D remains unclear. V lost 3 bases and J lost 5, with 5 bases in between. CDR3 length: 11 residues.

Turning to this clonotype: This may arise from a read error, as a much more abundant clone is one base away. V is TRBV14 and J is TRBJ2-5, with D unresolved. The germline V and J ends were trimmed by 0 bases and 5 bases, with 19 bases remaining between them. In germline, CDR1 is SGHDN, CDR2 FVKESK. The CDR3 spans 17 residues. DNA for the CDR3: TGTGCCAGCAGCCAAGATCTAATTGGACGGTGGGTGGAGACCCAGTACTTC. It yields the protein CASSQDLIGRWVETQYF.

CDR3: CASSLSGPTGELFF. The CDR3 bases are TGTGCCAGCAGTTTAAGTGGGCCCACCGGGGAGCTGTTTTTT. The V gene is TRBV12-3 or TRBV12-4, the J gene TRBJ2-2, with no clear D. This CDR3 comprises 14 residues. Trimming pared 2 bases from V and 4 bases from J, leaving 8 bases between.